This passage covers 18 T cell receptor beta chains from one sample sequenced in a study of early T cells in non-severe SARS-CoV-2 infection. TCRdb processed the 5' RACE reads anew with MiXCR; each CDR3 protein has one entry. This sample has tens of thousands of distinct CDR3 sequences; 3.5% to 5% occur once, and the top ten carry about 5.5%. Sequencing used whole blood. These receptors were taken from an adult who was a healthcare worker with PCR-confirmed SARS-CoV-2 infection or an uninfected control (not recorded which).

This clonotype was detected many times. This rearrangement joins TRBV11-2 to TRBJ2-5, with a tentative D call TRBD1 (5 bases). The CDR3 contains 12 residues. CDR1 SGHAT and CDR2 FQNNGV come from the germline V gene. Trimming cost V 6 bases and J 0 bases, with 5 bases left between them. The CDR3 here is CASRDNQETQYF. The CDR3 DNA is TGTGCCAGCAGGGACAACCAAGAGACCCAGTACTTC.

This clonotype was picked up many times. The chain links TRBV12-3 or TRBV12-4 to TRBJ1-1; D not certain. The CDR3 loop spans 11 amino acids. V was trimmed by 6 bases and J by 7 bases, leaving 9 bases between them. The CDR3 here is CASRYNLEAFF. CDR3 in DNA: TGTGCCAGCAGGTATAACCTTGAAGCTTTCTTT.

This clonotype occurred many times. The genes are TRBV3-1 and TRBJ2-3, with 12 bases matching TRBD2. Per the germline V gene, CDR1 is LGHDT and CDR2 is YNNKEL (reference sequence). V lost 4 bases, J lost 5 bases, and 1 base stayed unmatched. This CDR3 is 14 amino acids long. The CDR3 sequence: CASSPTSGGDTQYF. The CDR3 nucleotides are TGTGCCAGCAGCCCGACTAGCGGGGGAGATACGCAGTATTTT.

This clonotype showed up just once. A much larger clone differs from this one at a single base, so this may be a read error. V gene TRBV7-2 combines with J gene TRBJ2-1; D is unresolved. V was shortened by 6 bases and J by 6 bases, with 9 bases between the two germline ends. Germline lookup yields CDR1 SGHTA and CDR2 FQGNSA. The CDR3 has 12 amino acids. The chain's CDR3 is CASRPLSNEQFF. In nucleotides, the CDR3 is TGTGCCAGCAGACCGTTGAGCAATGAGCAGTTCTTC.

In this sample, this clonotype turned up many times. V and J are TRBV3-1 and TRBJ2-1; a weak D match, TRBD1 (7 bases). Germline values: CDR1 LGHDT, CDR2 YNNKEL (reference sequence). This CDR3 spans 15 amino acids. V was shortened by 1 base and J by 7 bases, with 14 bases between the two germline ends. The CDR3 here is CASSQGQGGRNEQFF. CDR3 bases: TGTGCCAGCAGCCAAGGACAGGGTGGGAGGAATGAGCAGTTCTTC.

This clonotype was seen only a few times. The rearrangement uses TRBV7-6 and TRBJ2-1; 13 bases are a match to TRBD2. V shed 5 bases, J shed 4 bases, and the junction held 8 bases outside the gene matches. This CDR3 has 17 amino acids. Germline V CDR1 and CDR2: SGHVS, FNYEAQ. CDR3 in DNA: TGTGCCAGCAGCACCCGGACTAGCGGGGGCTATTACAATGAGCAGTTCTTC. This codes for CASSTRTSGGYYNEQFF.

This clonotype was picked up many times. The chain carries TRBV11-3 and TRBJ2-1; 7 nucleotides line up with TRBD2. This CDR3 has 18 amino acids. Unmatched junction bases numbered 23, after V lost 5 bases and J lost 10 bases. Per the germline V gene, CDR1 is SGHNT and CDR2 is YENEEA. Here the CDR3 DNA reads TGTGCCAGCAGCCCACTTGTTTGGACTAGTGACACATTGGTAGAGCAGTTCTTC. This gives the protein CASSPLVWTSDTLVEQFF.

This clonotype was counted many times. The CDR3 nucleotides are TGCAGTGCTTTGGGACTAGCGTCTGAGCAGTACTTC. It specifies CSALGLASEQYF. The J gene is TRBJ2-7, the V gene TRBV20-1; 10 bases line up with TRBD2. J lost 7 bases, V lost 5 bases, and 5 bases had no gene match. This CDR3 is built from 12 residues. Germline V CDR1 and CDR2: DFQATT, SNEGSKA (reference sequence).

The chain recombines TRBV6-6 with TRBJ2-2; 11 bases fit TRBD2. This CDR3 has 17 amino acids. Germline V gene lookup returns CDR1 MNHNY and CDR2 SVGAGI (reference sequence). V trimming: 4 bases; J trimming: 0 bases; junction bases outside the gene matches: 4. The CDR3 nucleotides are TGTGCCAGCAGTTTAGCGGGGGGGCTCGCGAACACCGGGGAGCTGTTTTTT. As protein: CASSLAGGLANTGELFF.

This clonotype was picked up many times. CDR3 nucleotides: TGTGCCAGCAGCTCAAAGGGGGCCTACGAGCAGTACTTC. Translation: CASSSKGAYEQYF. V and J are TRBV7-2 and TRBJ2-7; the D gene is possibly TRBD1 (6 bases). The V and J ends lost 4 bases and 2 bases respectively, with 9 bases between them. The CDR3 totals 13 residues. Germline CDR1 SGHTA, CDR2 FQGNSA. Supplemented by reference TRBV7-2 and TRBJ2-7, the full variable domain reads GAGVSQSPSNKVTEKGKDVELRCDPISGHTALYWYRQSLGQGLEFLIYFQGNSAPDKSGLPSDRFSAERTGGSVSTLTIQRTQQEDSAVYLCASSSKGAYEQYFGPGTRLTVT.

Ten or more counts support this clonotype. The chain recombines TRBV6-1 with TRBJ2-7; TRBD2 matches 8 bases. The germline gives CDR1 MNHNS, CDR2 SASEGT. The CDR3 is 15 amino acids. V lost 7 bases, J lost 0 bases, and 8 bases stayed unmatched. CDR3 sequence: CASKSLAGSSYEQYF. CDR3 nucleotides: TGTGCCAGCAAGAGTTTAGCGGGGAGCTCCTACGAGCAGTACTTC.

Many counts were recorded for this clonotype. The V and J genes are TRBV7-9 and TRBJ2-7; tentatively, D is TRBD1 (5 bases). V was clipped by 1 base and J by 0 bases, with 16 bases between them. Germline CDR1 SEHNR, CDR2 FQNEAQ (reference sequence). This CDR3 comprises 17 residues. CDR3 coding DNA: TGTGCCAGCAGCTTAGAGAACAGGCTCCTTAGCTCCTACGAGCAGTACTTC. Translated: CASSLENRLLSSYEQYF.

This clonotype has ten or more counts. The CDR3 protein is CSALRGLAGVHEQYF. The CDR3 DNA reads as TGCAGCGCCCTCCGCGGGCTAGCGGGGGTCCACGAGCAGTACTTC. The chain links TRBV29-1 to TRBJ2-7, with TRBD2 identical over 10 bases. The CDR3 consists of 15 residues. Losses at the gene ends were 7 bases for V and 5 bases for J; bases not matched to a gene: 14. CDR1 SQVTM and CDR2 ANQGSEA come from the germline V gene.

This clonotype has a count of ten or more. V and J are TRBV29-1 and TRBJ2-7; no reliable D call. CDR1 SQVTM and CDR2 ANQGSEA come from the germline V gene. Trimming removed 6 bases at V and 1 base at J, with 10 bases between. The CDR3 sequence is 12 residues long. CDR3 nucleotides: TGCAGCGTAGATGTCGGATCCTACGAGCAGTACTTC. It encodes CSVDVGSYEQYF.

Turning to this clonotype: One junction end does not reproduce the germline sequence, and a read error may be involved. The genes are TRBV7-9 and TRBJ1-1, with 8 bases aligning to TRBD1. The CDR3 runs to 15 residues. CDR1 is SEHNR, CDR2 FQNEAQ, per germline (reference sequence). As DNA, the CDR3 is TGTGCCAGCAGCTTTCTGACAGGGGTGAAGACTGAAGCTTTCTTT. It translates to CASSFLTGVKTEAFF. The variable domain in full, completed from reference TRBV7-9 and TRBJ1-1, reads DTGVSQNPRHKITKRGQNVTFRCDPISEHNRLYWYRQTLGQGPEFLTYFQNEAQLEKSRLLSDRFSAERPKGSFSTLEIQRTEQGDSAMYLCASSFLTGVKTEAFFGQGTRLTVV.

This clonotype was found many times. The genes are TRBV27 and TRBJ2-2; TRBD2 aligns across 10 bases. Germline trimming cut 5 bases from V and 5 bases from J; bases unmatched to any gene: 5. The germline V gene encodes CDR1 MNHEY and CDR2 SMNVEV (reference sequence). This CDR3 has 15 residues. CDR3: CASSVAGGGTGELFF. CDR3 in DNA: TGTGCCAGCAGTGTAGCGGGAGGAGGTACCGGGGAGCTGTTTTTT.

V gene TRBV5-1 combines with J gene TRBJ2-7; 10 bases agree with TRBD1. Germline V gene lookup returns CDR1 SGHRS and CDR2 YFSETQ. Losses at the gene ends were 3 bases for V and 6 bases for J; bases not matched to a gene: 6. CDR3 length equals 14 residues. Here the CDR3 reads CASSSGTGVGEQYF. The CDR3, as DNA: TGCGCCAGCAGCTCCGGGACAGGGGTGGGCGAGCAGTACTTC.

This clonotype was seen many times. The gene calls are TRBV7-3 and TRBJ1-6; TRBD1 matches 10 bases. Germline lookup yields CDR1 SGHTA and CDR2 FQGTGA. With V trimmed by 5 bases and J by 11 bases, 3 bases remained unmatched. There are 13 residues in the CDR3. CDR3 protein: CASSRDRGAPLHF. The CDR3 DNA reads as TGTGCCAGCAGCAGGGACAGGGGTGCACCCCTCCACTTT.